This TCR beta chain was observed in a study of early T cells in non-severe SARS-CoV-2 infection. Study in general: Chains were unpaired, as sequencing was done on bulk RNA from unsorted whole blood.

The table lists this clonotype with many counts. Its antigen is unknown. Overall study findings and caveats: Matches to VDJdb favored anti-spike CD8 responses and missed private and CD4 specificities.

Individual cDNA molecules each received unique molecular identifiers attached to them. TCRdb passed the 5' RACE reads through MiXCR, listing each CDR3 protein once. The sample contains tens of thousands of distinct CDR3 sequences, more than 4.5% of which appear only once. This sample comprised whole blood, obtained at baseline. This TCR came from an adult who was a healthcare worker with PCR-confirmed SARS-CoV-2 infection or an uninfected control (not recorded which).

This chain's CDR3 is CASSPNFEGGSYEQYF. Here the CDR3 DNA reads TGCGCCAGCAGCCCCAATTTTGAGGGCGGCTCCTACGAGCAGTACTTC. The chain is built from TRBV4-1 and TRBJ2-7; perhaps TRBD2 as D (5 bases). This CDR3 comprises 16 residues. CDR1 MGHRA and CDR2 YSYEKL come from the germline V gene. V lost 4 bases to trimming and J lost 0 bases, with 16 bases between them.